This T cell receptor (beta chain) is from a study of Ad26.COV2.S vaccination and SARS-CoV-2 variants. Study-wide results and limits: Substantial breadth in spike-specific CD8+ and CD4+ T cell responses was reportedly seen after vaccination. Participants in the vaccine arm had higher spike-specific TCR breadth; placebo recipients had lower. Similar non-spike TCR breadth was seen in vaccine and placebo recipients.

About this clone itself: Its antigen is still unknown.

Produced via immunoSEQ multiplex PCR; TCRdb's table is partial and in-frame only. This table has about 350,000 clones, roughly nine tenths appearing once. Source: peripheral blood, taken after recovery from COVID-19. The sequence came from a human donor who had recovered from COVID-19.

Here the CDR3 reads CASSQVWAGWNTEAFF. The CDR3 nucleotides are TGTGCCAGCAGCCAAGTTTGGGCAGGCTGGAACACTGAAGCTTTCTTT. The chain uses TRBV3-1 (or the pseudogene TRBV3-2) and TRBJ1-1; D is unclear. V was cut by 1 base and J by 1 base, with 13 bases left in between. CDR3 length: 16 residues. Per germline, CDR1 LGHDT and CDR2 YNNKEL (reference sequence).